This TCR beta chain was recovered during a study of T cell responses to AZD1222 COVID-19 vaccine. V dropped 3 bases and J dropped 8; count of bases not matched to a gene: 21. Germline-derived CDR1 and CDR2 are SGHRS and YFSETQ. This CDR3 region has 19 residues. Study results and limitations: Once two AZD1222 doses were given, Spike-specific TCR breadth and depth went up. Across the whole spike, CD4 TCRs peaked at regions 160-218 and 743-854. Reports indicate that nearly half of spike-specific TCRs are directed at unmutated variant regions. Females outnumbered males among donors, who were mostly white British; clonal diversity was possibly underestimated.

Sequencing was performed with immunoSEQ multiplex PCR; in TCRdb, only in-frame clones are kept and a portion is missing. The sample comprises 98,000 or so clones, roughly 83% of which are singletons, and about 14% rests with the top ten. Concerning this clone itself: The antigen remains unidentified.

Source: peripheral blood, taken 28 days after the second AZD1222 dose. This TCR came from an adult who received the AZD1222 COVID-19 vaccine. The chain recombines TRBV5-1 with TRBJ2-1; 9 bases fit TRBD1. The CDR3 coding sequence is TGCGCCAGCAGCTCCCGACGCTTCAGAGGGGACAGGGTATTTGATGAGCAGTTCTTC. As protein: CASSSRRFRGDRVFDEQFF.